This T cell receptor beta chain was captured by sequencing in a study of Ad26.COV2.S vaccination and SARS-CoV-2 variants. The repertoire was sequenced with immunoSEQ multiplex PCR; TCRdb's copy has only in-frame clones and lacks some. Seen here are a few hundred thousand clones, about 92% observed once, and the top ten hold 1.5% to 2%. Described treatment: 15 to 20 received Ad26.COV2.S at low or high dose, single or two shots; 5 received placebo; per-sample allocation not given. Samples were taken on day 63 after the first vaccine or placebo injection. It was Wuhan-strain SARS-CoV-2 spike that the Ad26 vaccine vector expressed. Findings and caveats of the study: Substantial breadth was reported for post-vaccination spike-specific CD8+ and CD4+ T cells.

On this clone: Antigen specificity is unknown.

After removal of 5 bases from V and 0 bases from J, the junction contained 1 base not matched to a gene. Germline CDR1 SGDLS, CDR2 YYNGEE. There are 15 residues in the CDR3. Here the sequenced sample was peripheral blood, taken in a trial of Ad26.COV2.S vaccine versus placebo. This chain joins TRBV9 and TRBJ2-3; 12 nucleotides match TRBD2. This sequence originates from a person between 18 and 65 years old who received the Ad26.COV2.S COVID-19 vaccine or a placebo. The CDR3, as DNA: TGTGCCAGCAGTACTAGCGGGGGGAGCACAGATACGCAGTATTTT. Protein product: CASSTSGGSTDTQYF.